This paragraph covers one TCR beta chain sequence. The target antigen is unknown. The template for TCR beta VDJ and CDR3 sequence profiling was genomic DNA. TCRdb reanalysed the reads using MiXCR and keeps one entry per CDR3 protein. The table shows 200,000 or so distinct CDR3 sequences, with 64% occurring only once. The sample is drawn from a study of CD8+CD57+ T cells in acquired aplastic anemia. About the study: Yields of DNA that came from sorted CD4+ and CD8+ cells averaged about 3.3 ug.

Study-level results: Patients had around 30 CD8+ CDR3 sequences in common with controls (the shared set).

This CDR3 comprises 14 residues. Germline V lookup: CDR1 LNHDA, CDR2 SQIVND (reference sequence). J gave up 6 bases and V 3 bases, and 2 bases lay outside the gene matches. This receptor was obtained from a human donor with severe aplastic anemia or a healthy control (not recorded which). The chain carries TRBV19 and TRBJ1-6; 7 bases are shared with TRBD1. Sequenced material: sorted CD4+, CD8+, or CD8+CD57+ T cells (not recorded which) from PBMCs. CDR3 nucleotide sequence: TGTGCCAGTAGTATTCGGACAGGTAATTCACCCCTCCACTTT. Translating gives CASSIRTGNSPLHF.